This T cell receptor (beta chain) was found in a study of blood T cell repertoires in COVID-19. The overall study: Samples of COVID-19 (acute and convalescent) were obtained from the United States, Italy and Spain. PBMCs, B-cell-depleted T cells, or T cells provided the cDNA or gDNA that made up the material.

Trimming left V 5 bases short and J 5 bases short, with 17 bases between. The CDR3 runs to 15 residues. CDR1 is SGHDT and CDR2 is YYEEEE in the germline V gene. Per the study methods: Reference gene primer amplification gave nucleated cell count estimates. Libraries were prepared by immunoSEQ multiplex PCR; TCRdb keeps only in-frame clonotypes and omits some of them. V and J calls and clone size are those listed in that table; D and trimming were worked out from the DNA. The table records 95,000 to 120,000 clones, 88% of them present only once. Sequenced: peripheral blood. The gene calls are TRBV5-6 and TRBJ2-1; TRBD2 might be the D (6 bases). The sequence came from a human donor in a cohort sampled during active COVID-19. This CDR3 is CASSPTRRSHNEQFF. CDR3 bases: TGTGCCAGCAGTCCGACTAGACGATCCCACAATGAGCAGTTCTTC.